This T cell receptor beta chain comes out of a study of shared clonotypes between healthy human individuals. Study summary: Each donor's CD8 memory used one plate, CD8 naive two, each CD4 subset three. General observations from the study: Depth was large, yet rarefaction showed that sorted-subset sequencing was incomplete.

Authors' analysis steps: Filtering differed, since immunoSEQ gave only junction sequences and no quality scores. Profiled with immunoSEQ multiplex PCR; TCRdb holds only in-frame clones, not every one. Clone size and the V and J calls come from that table; the DNA yielded D and trimming. The sample has around 2.1 million clones; 85% to 95% are singletons. CD45RO-negative, CCR7-positively selected cells formed the naive CD8 fraction, excluding terminally differentiated effector memory CD45RA+ cells. The CDR3 has 14 residues. The V gene end was trimmed by 5 bases and the J gene end by 3 bases; junction bases not matched to a gene: 5. Germline CDR1 and CDR2: MNHEY and SMNVEV (reference sequence). Concerning this clone: Its antigen is not known. The sample carries other DNA sequences with the same CDR3.

The chain employs TRBV27 and TRBJ2-7, with 9 bases identical to TRBD1. This TCR derives from a man aged 18 to 35 in good health. Some clones in this sample may be carry-over from other donors' samples. The sample consisted of naive CD8+ T cells from PBMCs. Here the CDR3 DNA reads TGTGCCAGCAGTCCGAGACAGGGGGGCTACGAGCAGTACTTC. This codes for CASSPRQGGYEQYF.